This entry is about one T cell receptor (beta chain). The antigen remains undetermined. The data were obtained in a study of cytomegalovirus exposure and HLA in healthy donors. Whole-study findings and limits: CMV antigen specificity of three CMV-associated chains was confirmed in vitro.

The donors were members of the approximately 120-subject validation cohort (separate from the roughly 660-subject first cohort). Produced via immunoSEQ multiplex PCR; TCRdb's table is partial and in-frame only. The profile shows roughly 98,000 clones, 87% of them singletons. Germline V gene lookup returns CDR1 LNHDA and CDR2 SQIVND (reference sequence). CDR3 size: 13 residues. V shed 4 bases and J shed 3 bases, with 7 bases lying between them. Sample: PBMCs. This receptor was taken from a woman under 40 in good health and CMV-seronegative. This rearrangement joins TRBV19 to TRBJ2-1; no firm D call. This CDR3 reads CASSNLNYNEQFF. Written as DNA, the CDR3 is TGTGCCAGTAGTAACTTAAACTACAATGAGCAGTTCTTC.